The clone carrying this T cell receptor (beta chain) came up once. This record belongs to a study of shared clonotypes between healthy human individuals. At the level of the study: The donor pool was made up of a couple of women and a few men aged 18 to 49.

At the deep level, the assay was run. The DNA input per sorted-subset replicate PCR was about 220 ng, corresponding to tens of thousands of T cell genomes. The repertoire was sequenced with immunoSEQ multiplex PCR; TCRdb's copy has only in-frame clones and lacks some. The profile shows over a million clones, around four fifths of them singletons. Germline values: CDR1 MNHNS, CDR2 SASEGT. Trimming stripped 3 bases from V and 10 bases from J, with 13 bases between. This CDR3 region has 14 residues. This rearrangement joins TRBV6-1 to TRBJ1-6, with D possibly TRBD1 on 6 matching bases. Sequences were obtained from memory CD4+ T cells sorted from blood. Subset here: CD45RA-negative fraction. The source is a young man in good health. The CDR3 sequence is CASSDRQGWSPLHF. DNA for the CDR3: TGTGCCAGCAGTGACAGGCAGGGGTGGTCACCCCTCCACTTT.